These T cell receptor beta chains were read from a single sample in a study of radiation and T cells in renal cell carcinoma. Sequencing used immunoSEQ multiplex PCR; TCRdb keeps in-frame clones, though not all of them. There are around 140,000 clones in the sample; less than 90% occur only once, and under 20% lies in the top ten. Sequencing used blood, obtained from a patient whose treatment included radiotherapy and nephrectomy. The receptor set was obtained from a woman aged 50 to 65 with renal cell carcinoma. CDR3s include the opening cysteine and the closing phenylalanine or tryptophan. A D gene is named only where the DNA matches it firmly. Clone size is shown for a subset of rows, as once, few, many or a class of expanded clone.

>TRBV6-5|.|TRBJ1-5|.
CASSYWRQAGQPQHF
TGTGCCAGCAGTTACTGGCGACAGGCAGGTCAGCCCCAGCATTTT
>TRBV6-1|.|TRBJ1-6|.
CATKRSGSPLHF
TGTGCGACCAAGCGGTCGGGTTCACCCCTCCACTTT
>TRBV5-4|TRBD1|TRBJ2-5|.
CASSSRDRGETQYF
TGTGCCAGCAGCTCACGGGACAGGGGAGAGACCCAGTACTTC
>TRBV5-4|.|TRBJ2-6|.
CASSLGVEKNSGANVLTF
TGTGCCAGCAGCTTGGGCGTGGAGAAGAACTCTGGGGCCAACGTCCTGACTTTC
>TRBV4-3|.|TRBJ1-2|.
CASSRQGGHGAGGYTF
TGCGCCAGCAGCCGTCAAGGGGGTCACGGGGCAGGCGGCTACACCTTC
>TRBV7-9|TRBD2|TRBJ2-3|.
CASSRGSSGGALRTDTQYF
TGTGCCAGCAGCCGCGGGTCTAGCGGGGGGGCATTACGAACAGATACGCAGTATTTT
>TRBV9|TRBD1|TRBJ2-7|.
CASSVARGSGEQYF
TGTGCCAGCAGCGTAGCCAGGGGGTCGGGAGAGCAGTACTTC
>TRBV15|.|TRBJ1-4|.
CATSRDRQDNEKLFF
TGTGCCACCAGCAGAGACCGACAGGATAATGAAAAACTGTTTTTT
>TRBV28|.|TRBJ1-1|.
CASSLGGRTEAFF
TGTGCCAGCAGTTTAGGGGGGAGGACTGAAGCTTTCTTT
>TRBV6-4|TRBD1|TRBJ2-7|.
CASSLFGTGTYEQYF
TGTGCCAGTTCCCTTTTCGGGACAGGTACCTACGAGCAGTACTTC
>TRBV4-1|TRBD2|TRBJ2-1|.
CASSPRVGEGIYNEQFF
TGCGCCAGCAGCCCAAGGGTAGGGGAGGGGATCTACAATGAGCAGTTCTTC
>TRBV28|TRBD1|TRBJ1-5|.
CASTPSPGTGDYSNQPQHF
TGTGCCAGCACCCCCTCGCCTGGGACAGGCGATTATAGCAATCAGCCCCAGCATTTT
>TRBV28|.|TRBJ1-1|few
CASSPRWANTEAFF
TGTGCCAGCAGCCCCCGCTGGGCGAACACTGAAGCTTTCTTT
>TRBV11-3|TRBD2|TRBJ2-3|.
CASSLVATAGEDTQYF
TGTGCCAGCAGCTTAGTCGCTACAGCGGGGGAAGATACGCAGTATTTT
>TRBV4-1|TRBD1|TRBJ1-1|few
CASSHVSLQGAKNTEAFF
TGCGCCAGCAGCCATGTAAGCCTACAGGGGGCCAAGAACACTGAAGCTTTCTTT
>TRBV5-4|.|TRBJ1-1|.
CASSPRGNTEAFF
TGTGCCAGCAGCCCTCGGGGGAACACTGAAGCTTTCTTT
>TRBV27|TRBD1|TRBJ1-4|.
CASSFHGQGHSNEKLFF
TGTGCCAGCAGTTTCCATGGACAGGGGCACTCCAATGAAAAACTGTTTTTT
>TRBV10-3|.|TRBJ2-7|.
CAISESLVGPSSYEQYF
TGTGCCATCAGTGAGTCATTGGTCGGTCCGAGCTCCTACGAGCAGTACTTC
>TRBV4-1|.|TRBJ1-5|.
CASSPRVGNQPQHF
TGCGCCAGCAGCCCCCGGGTGGGCAATCAGCCCCAGCATTTT
>TRBV19|TRBD1|TRBJ1-3|.
CASSTGQGDGNTIYF
TGTGCCAGTAGTACCGGACAGGGAGATGGAAACACCATATATTTT
>TRBV15|.|TRBJ2-3|.
CATSREGLRTDTQYF
TGTGCCACCAGCAGGGAGGGGCTACGCACAGATACGCAGTATTTT
>TRBV5-1|TRBD1|TRBJ1-2|.
CASSPQTGQEHYGYTF
TGCGCCAGCAGCCCGCAGACCGGACAGGAGCACTATGGCTACACCTTC
>TRBV28|TRBD1|TRBJ2-2|.
CASKQGAGTGELFF
TGTGCCAGCAAACAGGGGGCCGGCACCGGGGAGCTGTTTTTT
>TRBV6-5|TRBD1|TRBJ2-1|.
CASSPPQGQQFF
TGTGCCAGCAGTCCACCACAGGGGCAGCAGTTCTTC
>TRBV6-8|.|TRBJ1-1|.
CASSYPGANTEAFF
TGTGCCAGCAGTTACCCGGGGGCGAACACTGAAGCTTTCTTT
>TRBV4-1|.|TRBJ2-5|.
CASSQETEQYF
TGCGCCAGCAGCCAAGAGACTGAGCAGTACTTC
>TRBV10-3|.|TRBJ1-5|.
CAISEQVGGNQPQHF
TGTGCCATCAGCGAGCAAGTAGGGGGAAATCAGCCCCAGCATTTT
>TRBV9|.|TRBJ1-4|.
CASSPRDTRLVEKLFF
TGTGCCAGCAGCCCTCGGGACACCCGACTGGTTGAAAAACTGTTTTTT
>TRBV29-1|.|TRBJ1-1|.
CSVVARVYTEAFF
TGCAGCGTTGTGGCCAGGGTTTACACTGAAGCTTTCTTT
>TRBV19|.|TRBJ2-2|.
CASKEGANTGELFF
TGTGCCAGTAAGGAGGGTGCGAACACCGGGGAGCTGTTTTTT
>TRBV10-1|TRBD1|TRBJ2-4|.
CASSESGTGGKNIQYF
TGCGCCAGCAGTGAGTCCGGGACAGGGGGCAAAAACATTCAGTACTTC
>TRBV27|.|TRBJ2-6|.
CASSLNRGGANVLTF
TGTGCCAGCAGTTTAAATCGTGGTGGGGCCAACGTCCTGACTTTC
>TRBV5-1|.|TRBJ1-1|.
CASSLAAGGNTEAFF
TGCGCCAGCAGCCTAGCCGCCGGGGGGAACACTGAAGCTTTCTTT
>TRBV11-3|TRBD2|TRBJ2-7|.
CASSPGTSGEQYF
TGTGCCAGCAGCCCAGGGACTAGTGGCGAGCAGTACTTC
>TRBV2|.|TRBJ2-7|.
CASKAASSSYEQYF
TGTGCCAGCAAGGCGGCTAGCAGTTCCTACGAGCAGTACTTC
>TRBV9|TRBD2|TRBJ2-5|.
CASSGTSWETQYF
TGTGCCAGCAGTGGGACTAGCTGGGAGACCCAGTACTTC
>TRBV4-3|.|TRBJ1-2|.
CASSQDPRGGYTF
TGCGCCAGCAGCCAAGATCCCCGCGGTGGCTACACCTTC
>TRBV15|.|TRBJ1-1|once
CATSPGGRRLDTEAFF
TGTGCCACCAGCCCTGGAGGCCGGAGGTTGGACACTGAAGCTTTCTTT
>TRBV19|.|TRBJ2-2|once
CASSSGQVATGELFF
TGTGCCAGTAGTTCCGGGCAGGTGGCCACCGGGGAGCTGTTTTTT
>TRBV19|TRBD1|TRBJ2-2|.
CASSILRDWDRGRVGELFF
TGTGCCAGTAGTATCCTCCGCGACTGGGACAGGGGGCGGGTCGGGGAGCTGTTTTTT
>TRBV15|.|TRBJ1-4|.
CATSRRGFGANEKLFF
TGTGCCACCAGCAGAAGGGGGTTTGGGGCTAATGAAAAACTGTTTTTT
>TRBV7-2|.|TRBJ1-1|.
CASSLKYTEAFF
TGTGCCAGCAGCTTAAAATACACTGAAGCTTTCTTT
>TRBV7-9|.|TRBJ2-1|few
CASSGRDTTYNEQFF
TGTGCCAGCAGCGGCCGGGACACAACCTACAATGAGCAGTTCTTC
>TRBV7-9|.|TRBJ2-3|.
CASSPYGTESTDTQYF
TGTGCCAGCAGCCCCTACGGGACGGAAAGCACAGATACGCAGTATTTT
>TRBV9|.|TRBJ2-1|.
CASSDFLESSYNEQFF
TGTGCCAGCAGCGACTTCCTTGAGAGCTCCTACAATGAGCAGTTCTTC
>TRBV7-8|.|TRBJ2-7|.
CASTAVGSYEQYF
TGTGCCAGCACCGCCGTGGGCTCCTACGAGCAGTACTTC
>TRBV7-2|.|TRBJ1-4|few
CASSFLAGSEKLFF
TGTGCCAGCAGCTTTTTAGCAGGGAGTGAAAAACTGTTTTTT
>TRBV9|.|TRBJ1-2|.
CASSVVGGYTF
TGTGCCAGCAGCGTAGTCGGTGGCTACACCTTC
>TRBV18|.|TRBJ1-3|.
CASSPPLTAGNTIYF
TGTGCCAGCTCACCGCCCCTGACGGCTGGAAACACCATATATTTT
>TRBV15|.|TRBJ2-3|many
CATSRDRFPGTQYF
TGTGCCACCAGCAGAGATAGGTTTCCGGGTACGCAGTATTTT
>TRBV30|.|TRBJ2-3|.
CAWGDLRDTQYF
TGTGCCTGGGGGGACCTCCGGGATACGCAGTATTTT
>TRBV19|TRBD1|TRBJ2-7|.
CASSLTGGPYEQYF
TGTGCCAGTAGTCTCACAGGGGGCCCCTACGAGCAGTACTTC
>TRBV28|.|TRBJ1-2|.
CASSPQNYGYTF
TGTGCCAGCAGTCCACAGAACTATGGCTACACCTTC
>TRBV7-2|.|TRBJ2-1|.
CASSLALTGRGTNEQFF
TGTGCCAGCAGCTTAGCCCTGACAGGGAGGGGGACCAATGAGCAGTTCTTC